The 17 T cell receptor beta chains below come from one sample, sequenced in a study of T cell repertoires in cytomegalovirus infection (dated by TCRdb to about 2019). The treatment or condition label, read with the paper, signifies: in vitro stimulation with specific CMV peptide epitopes to enrich CMV-specific T cells. No antigen is known for these receptors. The reads were generated on an Illumina HiSeq 1500. The public reads were reanalyzed by TCRdb: fastp trimming at Q25, MiXCR alignment, in-frame beta chains only. Every CDR3 protein is listed once, alongside the most common genes and DNA of its rows. Counted in this sample were 750,000 to 950,000 distinct CDR3 sequences; around 29% of them appeared once. The ten largest clones capture 13% of the sample. The specimen was cultured CD8+ T cells from PBMCs, collected from culture after CMV antigen stimulation. Receptors were obtained from a human donor in good health (CMV status not recorded). Some clones in this sample may be carry-over from other donors' samples.

The chain links TRBV5-6 to TRBJ2-1; 9 positions agree with TRBD2. This CDR3 is built from 16 residues. Germline CDR1 and CDR2: SGHDT and YYEEEE. Germline trimming cut 2 bases from V and 3 bases from J; bases unmatched to any gene: 6. The CDR3 nucleotides are TGTGCCAGCAGCTTCCAAGCGGGGGGACTCTACAATGAGCAGTTCTTC. It is translated as CASSFQAGGLYNEQFF.

This clonotype showed up many times. This chain connects TRBV7-2 to TRBJ2-3; 9 nucleotides align to TRBD2. V trimming: 5 bases; J trimming: 5 bases; junction bases outside the gene matches: 8. The CDR3 runs 15 residues. From germline, CDR1 is SGHTA and CDR2 FQGNSA. The CDR3 DNA reads as TGTGCCAGCAGCCAAAGCGGGGGGCCGGGAGATACGCAGTATTTT. As protein: CASSQSGGPGDTQYF.

In its sample, this clonotype was seen many times. This chain uses TRBV6-6 with TRBJ1-5; D is undetermined. Germline values: CDR1 MNHNY, CDR2 SVGAGI (reference sequence). V lost 2 bases and J 0 bases, leaving 8 bases between the germline ends. The CDR3 has 15 residues. The CDR3 DNA reads as TGTGCCAGCAGTTACGGAGTTTATAGCAATCAGCCCCAGCATTTT. The encoded protein is CASSYGVYSNQPQHF.

This clonotype was found a few times. This rearrangement joins TRBV29-1 to TRBJ1-1, with D possibly matching TRBD1 (5 bases). This CDR3 is built from 16 residues. Germline V gene sequence: CDR1 SQVTM, CDR2 ANQGSEA. The germline V and J ends were trimmed by 0 bases and 1 base, with 15 bases remaining between them. The CDR3 DNA is TGCAGCGTTGAAGATCCCAGGGCTATTTGGAACACTGAAGCTTTCTTT. Protein: CSVEDPRAIWNTEAFF.

The chain combines TRBV5-4 with TRBJ1-2; D is unclear. V was pared by 0 bases and J by 3 bases, with 15 bases between. The CDR3 runs 16 residues. From germline, CDR1 is SGHNT and CDR2 YYREEE (reference sequence). Here the CDR3 DNA reads TGTGCCAGCAGCTTGGAGCTCCCCTTGTCTGACTATGGCTACACCTTC. Its protein product is CASSLELPLSDYGYTF.

Points on this clonotype: A much larger clone differs by one base, so this may be a read error. This sequence joins TRBV7-6 and TRBJ1-1; D call uncertain. CDR3 length equals 15 residues. Germline lookup yields CDR1 SGHVS and CDR2 FNYEAQ. The chain's CDR3 is CASSLEAGLNTEAIF. The CDR3 nucleotides read TGTGCCAGCAGCTTAGAGGCAGGTCTGAACACTGAAGCTATCTTT.

The V and J genes are TRBV6-2 or TRBV6-3 and TRBJ1-1; tentative D call: TRBD1 (5 bases). Germline V gives CDR1 MNHEY, CDR2 SVGEGT. With 5 bases removed from V and 4 bases from J, the gap between germline ends came to 20 bases. The CDR3 is 16 amino acids. The CDR3 spells CASSDLGAILVTEAFF. CDR3 in DNA: TGTGCCAGCAGTGACCTCGGGGCGATTTTGGTCACTGAAGCTTTCTTT.

The CDR3 is CASSPWKGKETQYF. CDR3 DNA sequence: TGTGCCAGCAGTCCGTGGAAAGGAAAAGAGACCCAGTACTTC. The rearrangement links TRBV12-3 or TRBV12-4 to TRBJ2-5; D unclear. Trimming pared 5 bases from V and 3 bases from J, leaving 13 bases between. The CDR3 consists of 14 residues.

The chain has TRBV27 and TRBJ1-5, with D maybe TRBD1 (6 bases). This CDR3 has 15 amino acids. V was cut by 5 bases and J by 2 bases, with 13 bases left in between. Germline V CDR1 and CDR2: MNHEY, SMNVEV (reference sequence). This chain's CDR3 is CASSVDSQGNQPQHF. The CDR3 DNA reads TGTGCCAGCAGTGTGGACAGTCAGGGCAATCAGCCCCAGCATTTT.

This clonotype was recorded once. The chain uses TRBV19 and TRBJ1-5; D is unclear. Trimming took off 1 base at V and 5 bases at J, with 12 bases between the two ends. This CDR3 has 15 amino acids. Germline lookup yields CDR1 LNHDA and CDR2 SQIVND (reference sequence). The chain's CDR3 is CASSIGGRPHQPQHF. Written as DNA, the CDR3 is TGTGCCAGTAGTATAGGGGGTAGACCCCATCAGCCCCAGCATTTT.

This chain links TRBV6-6 with TRBJ2-5; D is uncertain. This CDR3 has 14 amino acids. The V end was cut by 2 bases, the J end by 5 bases, with 12 bases between. The germline V gene has CDR1 MNHNY and CDR2 SVGAGI (reference sequence). CDR3: CASSYGRVGETQYF. CDR3 DNA sequence: TGTGCCAGCAGTTACGGTAGAGTGGGGGAGACCCAGTACTTC.

The CDR3 sequence is CASRTVEVANEKLFF. In DNA, the CDR3 is TGTGCCAGCCGTACCGTGGAAGTAGCTAATGAAAAACTGTTTTTT. The chain recombines TRBV28 with TRBJ1-4; D not resolved. The germline V gene encodes CDR1 MDHEN and CDR2 SYDVKM. The CDR3 is 15 amino acids. V was pared by 8 bases and J by 3 bases, with 16 bases between. Using reference TRBV28 and TRBJ1-4 for the parts outside the CDR3, the full variable domain is DVKVTQSSRYLVKRTGEKVFLECVQDMDHENMFWYRQDPGLGLRLIYFSYDVKMKEKGDIPEGYSVSREKKERFSLILESASTNQTSMYLCASRTVEVANEKLFFGSGTQLSVL.

The rearrangement links TRBV6-6 to TRBJ2-7; 10 bases agree with TRBD1. CDR3 length equals 14 residues. From germline, CDR1 is MNHNY and CDR2 SVGAGI (reference sequence). Trimming removed 6 bases from V and 2 bases from J; junction bases left unmatched: 4. As DNA, the CDR3 is TGTGCCAGCAGAACCGGGACAGGGGCCTACGAGCAGTACGTC. This codes for CASRTGTGAYEQYV.

This clonotype was counted a few times. The rearrangement links TRBV4-3 to TRBJ1-6; D is undetermined. From germline, CDR1 is LGHNA and CDR2 YSLEER. The CDR3 runs to 16 residues. The V end was cut by 0 bases, the J end by 12 bases, with 18 bases between. CDR3 region: CASSQEGPADPLPLHF. The CDR3, as DNA: TGCGCCAGCAGCCAAGAGGGTCCGGCAGACCCCTTACCCCTCCACTTT.

For this clonotype: An end of the junction differs from the germline gene, which may be a read error. The rearrangement uses TRBV7-2 and TRBJ2-5, with 11 nucleotides matching TRBD2. The germline V gene has CDR1 SGHTA and CDR2 FQGNSA. The CDR3 spans 15 residues. The CDR3 sequence is CASTLAGGRQETQYF. CDR3 bases: TGTGCCAGCACCTTAGCGGGGGGGAGGCAAGAGACCCAGTACTTC.

In nucleotides, the CDR3 is TGTGCCAGCAGCTCAACCTTAGCGGCACAAGAGACCCAGTACTTC. Amino acids: CASSSTLAAQETQYF. The rearrangement links TRBV6-8 to TRBJ2-5; the D gene is possibly TRBD2 (6 bases). There are 15 residues in the CDR3. Germline CDR1 is MNHGY and CDR2 is SAAAGT. Trimming pared 6 bases from V and 2 bases from J, leaving 16 bases between.

This clonotype has ten or more counts. The genes are TRBV27 and TRBJ1-5, with D tentatively TRBD1 (5 bases). Germline V gene lookup returns CDR1 MNHEY and CDR2 SMNVEV (reference sequence). The CDR3 extends over 14 amino acids. V lost 8 bases, J lost 3 bases, and 14 bases lay in between. The CDR3 sequence is CASSPQGFNQPQHF. DNA of the CDR3: TGTGCCAGCTCACCTCAGGGTTTCAATCAGCCCCAGCATTTT.